The 25 T cell receptor beta chains below come from one sample, sequenced in a study of T cell changes during pregnancy in multiple sclerosis. The protocol was immunoSEQ multiplex PCR, while the TCRdb copy is restricted to in-frame clones and leaves out a portion. The sample includes approximately 40,000 clones, around 90% of them seen just once. The source was CD4+ T cells from peripheral blood mononuclear cells, collected after pregnancy. Every receptor here comes from a female donor in good health, enrolled as a control in a pregnancy study.

V usage is TRBV6-1 and J usage is TRBJ1-5; TRBD1 is a possible D gene (5 bases). The CDR3 is 11 residues long. The germline V gene has CDR1 MNHNS and CDR2 SASEGT. The CDR3 reads CGSGSGQPQHF. The CDR3 bases are TGTGGCTCAGGGTCAGGACAGCCCCAGCATTTT.

The chain combines TRBV11-3 with TRBJ2-1; D call uncertain. The CDR3 extends over 13 amino acids. CDR1 SGHNT and CDR2 YENEEA come from the germline V gene. V was shortened by 3 bases and J by 3 bases, with 6 bases between the two germline ends. For the CDR3, the DNA is TGTGCCAGCAGCTTTAGTATCTACAATGAGCAGTTCTTC. It encodes CASSFSIYNEQFF.

The chain has TRBV18 and TRBJ2-7, with D tentatively TRBD2 (6 bases). V was trimmed by 1 base and J by 6 bases, leaving 13 bases between them. Germline-derived CDR1 and CDR2 are KGHSH and LQKENI. This CDR3 region has 14 residues. The CDR3 loop is CASSPREAGSEQYF. The CDR3 coding sequence is TGTGCCAGCTCACCACGGGAGGCAGGATCCGAGCAGTACTTC.

The table lists this clone with a few counts. The chain carries TRBV19 and TRBJ2-4; TRBD1 matches 8 bases. V lost 5 bases to trimming and J lost 8 bases; unmatched junction nucleotides: 8. The CDR3 contains 14 residues. Per germline, CDR1 LNHDA and CDR2 SQIVND (reference sequence). DNA of the CDR3: TGTGCCAGTAGTGAGGACAGGGTCCTGGACATTCAGTACTTC. This encodes CASSEDRVLDIQYF.

The chain combines TRBV5-6 with TRBJ2-5; D is ambiguous. Germline CDR1 and CDR2: SGHDT and YYEEEE. V was trimmed by 4 bases and J by 4 bases, leaving 11 bases between them. The CDR3 spans 13 residues. The CDR3 region has the DNA TGTGCCAGCAGCACGCCATCGGGAGAGACCCAGTACTTC. Translating it yields CASSTPSGETQYF.

CDR3 coding DNA: TGTGCCTGGAGTACAAGCCCCGGGACTAGCGGGAGTAATGAGCAGTTCTTC. It codes for CAWSTSPGTSGSNEQFF. This sequence joins TRBV30 and TRBJ2-1, with 14 nucleotides matching TRBD2. The V segment lost 2 bases and the J segment 7 bases; nucleotides outside the gene matches: 10. CDR3 size: 17 residues. Germline CDR1 and CDR2: GTSNPN and SVGIG (reference sequence).

Here the CDR3 DNA reads TGTGCCAGCAGCAAAAGCGGAGAAGAGACCCAGTACTTC. The encoded protein is CASSKSGEETQYF. This chain joins TRBV2 and TRBJ2-5, with D possibly TRBD2 on 5 matching bases. The CDR3 has 13 residues. Looked up from germline, CDR1 is SNHLY and CDR2 is FYNNEI. Trimming shortened V by 6 bases and J by 3 bases, and 11 bases separated the two germline ends.

V and J are TRBV19 and TRBJ2-1, with 10 bases identical to TRBD1. Germline lookup yields CDR1 LNHDA and CDR2 SQIVND (reference sequence). J gave up 8 bases and V 1 base, and 5 bases lay outside the gene matches. The CDR3 has 15 residues. CDR3 DNA: TGTGCCAGTAGTATAGTGCCGGGACAGGGGTATGAGCAGTTCTTC. It encodes CASSIVPGQGYEQFF.

This sequence joins TRBV30 and TRBJ1-1; D is ambiguous. The CDR3 spans 11 residues. Trimming took off 0 bases at V and 10 bases at J, with 9 bases between the two ends. Germline CDR1 reads GTSNPN; CDR2 reads SVGIG (reference sequence). DNA of the CDR3: TGTGCCTGGAGTGTCGTGGGCCGAGCTTTCTTT. Protein sequence: CAWSVVGRAFF.

The V and J genes are TRBV2 and TRBJ1-1; no firm D call. The germline gives CDR1 SNHLY, CDR2 FYNNEI. This CDR3 has 12 residues. Trimming took off 8 bases at V and 10 bases at J, with 17 bases between the two ends. The CDR3, as DNA: TGTGCCAGCCTAACCGGAGGGAGTCCAGCTTTCTTT. This sequence encodes CASLTGGSPAFF. Full variable domain (remainder filled in from reference TRBV2 and TRBJ1-1): EPEVTQTPSHQVTQMGQEVILRCVPISNHLYFYWYRQILGQKVEFLVSFYNNEISEKSEIFDDQFSVERPDGSNFTLKIRSTKLEDSAMYFCASLTGGSPAFFGQGTRLTVV.

The rearrangement uses TRBV18 and TRBJ2-5; 7 bases fit TRBD2. There are 15 residues in the CDR3. Trimming removed 2 bases from V and 4 bases from J; junction bases left unmatched: 7. Germline assignment: CDR1 KGHSH and CDR2 LQKENI. CDR3 DNA sequence: TGTGCCAGCTCACCAAGGTCGGGGGGTGGAGAGACCCAGTACTTC. It is translated as CASSPRSGGGETQYF.

J is TRBJ1-3 and V is TRBV6-5; a weak D match, TRBD1 (5 bases). V lost 6 bases to trimming and J lost 0 bases, with 12 bases between them. This CDR3 is 15 amino acids long. Germline-derived CDR1 and CDR2 are MNHEY and SVGAGI. The DNA of the CDR3 is TGTGCCAGCAGACCCGACAGTATCTCTGGAAACACCATATATTTT. This translates into CASRPDSISGNTIYF.

This clone was seen a single time. The CDR3 spells CASSSLTSGTEQFF. In DNA form, the CDR3 reads TGCGCCAGCAGCTCGTTGACTAGCGGGACCGAGCAGTTCTTC. The chain joins TRBV5-1 to TRBJ2-1; 11 bases are a match to TRBD2. V trimming: 3 bases; J trimming: 10 bases; junction bases outside the gene matches: 6. Germline CDR1 is SGHRS and CDR2 is YFSETQ. There are 14 residues in the CDR3.

The chain couples TRBV27 to TRBJ2-6, with TRBD2 identical over 9 bases. V was clipped by 6 bases and J by 2 bases; unmatched bases: 5. CDR1 is MNHEY and CDR2 is SMNVEV in the germline V gene (reference sequence). The CDR3 has 16 amino acids. The CDR3, as DNA: TGTGCCAGCAGCGTAGCGGGAGAAGCTGGGGCCAACGTCCTGACTTTC. Protein sequence: CASSVAGEAGANVLTF.

The J gene is TRBJ1-1, the V gene TRBV5-4; a weak D match, TRBD1 (5 bases). The V gene's germline CDR1 is SGHNT and CDR2 YYREEE (reference sequence). The V end lost 1 base, the J end lost 1 base, and 11 bases lay between the germline ends. This CDR3 contains 15 residues. The CDR3, as DNA: TGTGCCAGCAGCTTGCCCACAGGACCGAACACTGAAGCTTTCTTT. Its translation: CASSLPTGPNTEAFF.

The chain has TRBV2 and TRBJ2-1; TRBD2 aligns across 8 bases. The CDR3 extends over 14 amino acids. V trimming: 4 bases; J trimming: 6 bases; junction bases outside the gene matches: 5. In germline, CDR1 is SNHLY, CDR2 FYNNEI. CDR3 in amino acids: CASSALAAINEQFF. Written as DNA, the CDR3 is TGTGCCAGCAGTGCACTAGCGGCGATCAATGAGCAGTTCTTC.

This rearrangement joins TRBV30 to TRBJ2-1; no clear D gene. From germline, CDR1 is GTSNPN and CDR2 SVGIG (reference sequence). This CDR3 contains 12 residues. Trimming took 3 bases from V and 6 from J, leaving 9 bases between them. This CDR3 is CAWRRLSNEQFF. The CDR3 bases are TGTGCCTGGAGGCGCCTGAGCAATGAGCAGTTCTTC.

This chain connects TRBV4-2 to TRBJ1-4; D unresolved. The V and J ends lost 2 bases and 6 bases respectively, with 22 bases between them. This CDR3 is 18 amino acids long. Germline V gene data show CDR1 as LGHNA and CDR2 as YNFKEQ. This chain's CDR3 is CASSQRQSSVGSDEKLFF. The CDR3 region has the DNA TGTGCCAGCAGCCAAAGGCAGAGTAGCGTGGGGAGTGATGAAAAACTGTTTTTT.

CDR3 sequence: CASRVSGSSYNEQFF. CDR3 DNA sequence: TGTGCCAGCCGAGTGAGCGGGAGCTCCTACAATGAGCAGTTCTTC. The chain carries TRBV6-4 and TRBJ2-1; TRBD2 matches at 8 bases. This CDR3 is built from 15 residues. Germline CDR1 MRHNA, CDR2 SNTAGT. Unmatched junction bases numbered 6, after V lost 8 bases and J lost 0 bases.

This clone has just one count. This chain uses TRBV7-2 with TRBJ2-1; 8 nucleotides match TRBD1. This CDR3 comprises 15 residues. Germline V CDR1 and CDR2: SGHTA, FQGNSA. The J segment lost 4 bases and the V segment lost 8 bases, leaving 10 bases of the junction unmatched. As DNA, the CDR3 is TGTGCCAGCTCCCGGCGACAGGGGTCGTACAATGAGCAGTTCTTC. As protein: CASSRRQGSYNEQFF.

V gene TRBV6-5 combines with J gene TRBJ1-1; TRBD1 might be the D (6 bases). This CDR3 region has 12 residues. Looked up from germline, CDR1 is MNHEY and CDR2 is SVGAGI. V dropped 5 bases and J dropped 11 bases, with 15 bases sitting between them. The CDR3 DNA reads TGTGCCAGCAGTAGCGGACAGAGTGGGGCTTTCTTT. It encodes CASSSGQSGAFF.

The V gene is TRBV19, the J gene TRBJ2-5; a possible D gene is TRBD1 (5 bases). Looked up from germline, CDR1 is LNHDA and CDR2 is SQIVND (reference sequence). The length of the CDR3 is 13 residues. V was shortened by 5 bases and J by 7 bases, with 14 bases between the two germline ends. The CDR3 region has the DNA TGTGCCAGTAGTGGGGCCCCAGCAGGGACCCAGTACTTC. Translation: CASSGAPAGTQYF. Using reference TRBV19 and TRBJ2-5 for the parts outside the CDR3, the full variable domain is DGGITQSPKYLFRKEGQNVTLSCEQNLNHDAMYWYRQDPGQGLRLIYYSQIVNDFQKGDIAEGYSVSREKKESFPLTVTSAQKNPTAFYLCASSGAPAGTQYFGPGTRLLVL.

Written as DNA, the CDR3 is TGTGCCAGCAGGGGGGGGGACACCGGGGAGCTGTTTTTT. It is translated as CASRGGDTGELFF. This chain links TRBV6-5 with TRBJ2-2, with TRBD2 matching 7 bases. This CDR3 has 13 amino acids. CDR1 and CDR2 from the germline V gene are MNHEY and SVGAGI. Trimming cost V 6 bases and J 3 bases; bases outside gene matches: 1.

V usage is TRBV12-5 and J usage is TRBJ2-7, with a weak D call TRBD2 (6 bases). V gave up 3 bases and J gave up 2 bases, with 11 bases separating them. This CDR3 has 14 residues. Germline loops: CDR1 LGHNT, CDR2 FRNRAP. CDR3 amino acids: CASGFAGGPYEQYF. Written as DNA, the CDR3 is TGTGCTAGTGGTTTTGCCGGGGGTCCCTACGAGCAGTACTTC.

The chain couples TRBV9 to TRBJ2-1; a weak D match, TRBD2 (6 bases). Germline V gene data show CDR1 as SGDLS and CDR2 as YYNGEE. The germline V and J ends were trimmed by 0 bases and 15 bases, with 13 bases remaining between them. The CDR3 has 12 residues. This CDR3 is CASSVGGVDLFF. CDR3 DNA: TGTGCCAGCAGCGTAGGCGGGGTCGACCTGTTCTTC.